The rows below give T cell receptor beta chains drawn from one sample of a study of cytomegalovirus exposure and HLA in healthy donors. TCRdb's copy holds only in-frame clones and misses some; the assay was immunoSEQ multiplex PCR. The sample yields about 120,000 clones, around 87% seen once. The sample comprised PBMCs. Receptor source: a woman aged 18-29 years in good health and CMV-seropositive. The CDR3 runs from the conserved cysteine through the conserved F or W. Rows may omit the clone size; those that give it use once, few, many or a size class.

clone size,CDR3 length,V gene,CDR3 protein
NA,14,TRBV9,CASSSTGGWTEAFF
NA,16,TRBV6-5,CASSYYGGGAYNEQFF
NA,14,TRBV6-5,CATVKDRGNYGYTF
NA,17,TRBV27,CASSRYRRDRSPYGYTF
NA,13,TRBV7-2,CASSPTRGYGYTF
NA,15,TRBV5-5,CASSSQGAPNYGYTF
NA,13,TRBV5-4,CASSKDRNYGYTF
few,15,TRBV30,CAWSLQGMGDSPLHF
NA,14,TRBV7-9,CASSQGQGYSPLHF
NA,14,TRBV6-1,CASSVGTTNYGYTF
NA,15,TRBV7-8,CASSLEAGEDNEQFF
NA,13,TRBV11-2,CASSPGTGLEAFF
NA,17,TRBV25-1,CASSGSRRGGFTYEQYF
few,12,TRBV6-1,CASSETVYGYTF
once,17,TRBV18,CASSPIFEGQGNYGYTF
NA,15,TRBV27,CASSFLPGEGEKLFF
NA,13,TRBV10-1,CASRAGQGARAFF
NA,16,TRBV4-2,CASSQDRGTGWVGYTF
NA,15,TRBV27,CASTQDYSGANVLTF
NA,15,TRBV15,CATSRGFNSYYEQYF
NA,16,TRBV5-6,CASSLYMGLAAYEQYF
once,13,TRBV7-2,CASSYGVDQPQHF
NA,15,TRBV27,CASTLRPGLGYEQYF
NA,14,TRBV19,CASGRGSSTDTQYF
NA,16,TRBV11-2,CASSLGVSGRAYEQYF
NA,14,TRBV18,CASSPGASGNTIYF
NA,14,TRBV5-5,CASSLGQGYHEQYF
NA,13,TRBV10-2,CASSEGDQGEQYF
NA,16,TRBV10-3,CAISESGQGANEKLFF
NA,15,TRBV13,CASSLETGEEDTQYF
NA,16,TRBV4-2,CASSQEQGAMNTEAFF
medium-sized,13,TRBV2,CASTRGTSYEQYF
NA,15,TRBV5-4,CASSLAGTSGGELFF
NA,16,TRBV6-5,CASSYSGGSSYNEQFF
NA,16,TRBV27,CASSRQGYGANYGYTF
NA,15,TRBV4-1,CASSQPRGKGYEQYF
few,14,TRBV5-1,CASSVTGSGNTIYF
NA,13,TRBV9,CASSVATGFEAFF
NA,13,TRBV7-9,CASMASGIGEQFF
NA,15,TRBV6-5,CASRRTGGRTDTQYF
NA,15,TRBV5-1,CASSLVAGAHNEQFF
NA,13,TRBV30,CACNRDRSYEQYF